A single sample gave rise to the 3 T cell receptor beta chains below, sequenced in a study of cytomegalovirus exposure and HLA in healthy donors. Primers for the PCR totalled 60 Vbeta and 13 Jbeta. Here immunoSEQ multiplex PCR was the method, and the copy in TCRdb shows in-frame clones only, minus some. This sample yields a few hundred thousand clones, of which almost 85% are seen a single time; roughly 2% belongs to the top ten. The sequencing input was PBMCs. The receptors come from a woman aged 40 to 50 in good health and CMV-seropositive.

J is TRBJ2-7 and V is TRBV13; unclear D gene. V was cut by 2 bases and J by 5 bases, with 4 bases left in between. Germline CDR1 reads PRHDT; CDR2 reads FYEKMQ (reference sequence). CDR3 length equals 11 residues. This chain's CDR3 is CASSLSDEQYF. The CDR3 DNA reads as TGTGCCAGCAGCTTAAGCGACGAGCAGTACTTC.

This rearrangement joins TRBV13 to TRBJ1-1; tentative D call: TRBD1 (6 bases). This CDR3 is built from 12 residues. Germline lookup yields CDR1 PRHDT and CDR2 FYEKMQ (reference sequence). V dropped 4 bases and J dropped 7 bases, with 10 bases sitting between them. CDR3 nucleotides: TGTGCCAGCAGCTCACGGGACAATGAAGCTTTCTTT. Protein: CASSSRDNEAFF.

Only a few counts were recorded for this clone. Other DNA sequences within the sample encode an identical CDR3. The chain recombines TRBV2 with TRBJ2-7; 7 bases are shared with TRBD1. Trimming took 6 bases from V and 1 from J; bases not matched to a gene: 3. The CDR3 contains 13 residues. The germline V gene encodes CDR1 SNHLY and CDR2 FYNNEI. CDR3 region: CASSEQGSYEQYF. The CDR3 region has the DNA TGTGCCAGCAGCGAACAGGGGTCCTACGAGCAGTACTTC.